Below are 30 T cell receptor beta chains sequenced from a single sample in a study of CD8 T cells in ankylosing spondylitis. Study observations and caveats: Within ankylosing spondylitis blood, a TCR beta motif made up of eight or nine highly homologous variants appeared to be characteristic.

Each CDR3 protein gets one entry after TCRdb re-called the 5' RACE reads with MiXCR. The sample carries over 200,000 distinct CDR3 sequences, approximately 20% recorded once. No antigen has been assigned to these receptors. The specimen was blood, either unsorted or a sorted T cell fraction (not recorded which). The receptors shown here come from a male donor with ankylosing spondylitis.

This clonotype was recorded a few times. The chain has TRBV15 and TRBJ1-1, with D unclear. CDR3 length: 15 residues. From germline, CDR1 is LNHNV and CDR2 YYDKDF (reference sequence). Trimming left V 3 bases short and J 4 bases short, with 15 bases between. The CDR3 loop reads CATSSHTSGGTEAFF. The CDR3, as DNA: TGTGCCACCAGCAGCCACACCTCGGGTGGCACTGAAGCTTTCTTT.

This chain uses TRBV27 with TRBJ2-7, with D unresolved. This CDR3 has 13 amino acids. Trimming took 6 bases from V and 4 from J, leaving 13 bases between them. Per the germline V gene, CDR1 is MNHEY and CDR2 is SMNVEV (reference sequence). In nucleotides, the CDR3 is TGTGCCAGCAGCCCCTGGGCCACATACGAGCAGTACTTC. Its protein is CASSPWATYEQYF.

V is TRBV12-3 or TRBV12-4 and J is TRBJ2-1, with TRBD2 matching 16 bases. CDR3 size: 17 residues. With V trimmed by 8 bases and J by 10 bases, 14 bases remained unmatched. The CDR3 loop is CASAGGLGTSGGEEQFF. DNA for the CDR3: TGTGCCAGCGCCGGTGGCCTAGGGACTAGCGGGGGGGAAGAGCAGTTCTTC.

In this sample, this clonotype turned up a few times. The chain links TRBV27 to TRBJ1-5; no reliable D call. CDR1 and CDR2 (germline): MNHEY, SMNVEV (reference sequence). The CDR3 contains 14 residues. Trimming stripped 0 bases from V and 3 bases from J, with 6 bases between. CDR3 loop: CASSLSGNNQPQHF. The DNA of the CDR3 is TGTGCCAGCAGTTTATCAGGGAACAATCAGCCCCAGCATTTT.

The chain combines TRBV5-6 with TRBJ2-1; D tentatively fits TRBD1 or TRBD2 (5 bases each). Germline V lookup: CDR1 SGHDT, CDR2 YYEEEE. The CDR3 totals 15 residues. Trimming removed 4 bases from V and 2 bases from J, with 13 bases in between. CDR3 residues: CASSPGPSTYNEQFF. CDR3 nucleotides: TGTGCCAGCAGCCCGGGACCGTCGACCTACAATGAGCAGTTCTTC.

The chain has TRBV4-1 and TRBJ1-5, with D hard to call. The CDR3 has 16 amino acids. V lost 0 bases, J lost 5 bases, and 14 bases lay in between. Germline assignment: CDR1 MGHRA and CDR2 YSYEKL. The CDR3 coding sequence is TGCGCCAGCAGCCAAGAGTCGGGTTTAGTTTATCAGCCCCAGCATTTT. It specifies CASSQESGLVYQPQHF.

The V gene is TRBV19, the J gene TRBJ2-7; 9 bases fit TRBD1. Germline assignment: CDR1 LNHDA and CDR2 SQIVND (reference sequence). This CDR3 comprises 15 residues. The junction had 6 bases not matched to a gene; V was cut back by 4 bases and J by 2 bases. The CDR3 DNA reads TGTGCCAGTAGTACCGGGACAGGGATGCCCTACGAGCAGTACTTC. Its translation is CASSTGTGMPYEQYF.

This clonotype was counted only a few times. This chain joins TRBV6-1 and TRBJ2-7; TRBD2 matches 9 bases. The V gene's germline CDR1 is MNHNS and CDR2 SASEGT. V was pared by 4 bases and J by 5 bases, with 9 bases of the junction left unmatched. The CDR3 consists of 15 residues. The DNA for the CDR3 is TGTGCCAGCAGTGCCTATAGCGGGAGTGTGAACGAGCAGTACTTC. Its translation is CASSAYSGSVNEQYF.

Only a few counts were recorded for this clonotype. The rearrangement uses TRBV19 and TRBJ1-2; tentative D call: TRBD1 (5 bases). Germline CDR1 reads LNHDA; CDR2 reads SQIVND (reference sequence). Trimming shortened V by 9 bases and J by 1 base, and 12 bases separated the two germline ends. This CDR3 spans 13 amino acids. CDR3 nucleotide sequence: TGTGCCAGCCACCCAGACAGTAACTATGGCTACACCTTC. This encodes CASHPDSNYGYTF.

This clonotype was recorded only once. V usage is TRBV7-9 and J usage is TRBJ1-1; D unresolved. CDR1 SEHNR and CDR2 FQNEAQ come from the germline V gene (reference sequence). The V end was cut by 1 base, the J end by 0 bases, with 12 bases between. The CDR3 is made up of 16 amino acids. The CDR3 reads CASSLGVLDMNTEAFF. The CDR3 DNA is TGTGCCAGCAGCTTAGGTGTTTTGGATATGAACACTGAAGCTTTCTTT.

This chain links TRBV7-9 with TRBJ2-1, with 7 bases lining up with TRBD1. Germline CDR1 SEHNR, CDR2 FQNEAQ (reference sequence). V dropped 5 bases and J dropped 3; count of bases not matched to a gene: 10. The CDR3 has 16 amino acids. The CDR3 spells CASSDRDTAVYNEQFF. CDR3 bases: TGTGCCAGCAGCGACAGGGACACCGCTGTCTACAATGAGCAGTTCTTC.

This chain connects TRBV6-2 or TRBV6-3 to TRBJ1-3; the match to TRBD1 covers 12 bases. Germline CDR1 MNHEY, CDR2 SVGEGT. The CDR3 extends over 21 amino acids. Germline trimming cut 2 bases from V and 1 base from J; bases unmatched to any gene: 15. CDR3 amino acids: CASSYPYPGQGASGSGNTIYF. The CDR3 DNA sequence: TGTGCCAGCAGTTACCCCTACCCGGGACAGGGGGCCAGCGGGTCTGGAAACACCATATATTTT.

This clonotype was observed a few times. The DNA of the CDR3 is TGTGCCAGCAGCATGGACAGGCCGTCAACCAATGAGCAGTTCTTC. Its protein product is CASSMDRPSTNEQFF. The V call is TRBV28, the J call TRBJ2-1; 7 nucleotides align to TRBD1. The CDR3 spans 15 residues. V dropped 6 bases and J dropped 6; count of bases not matched to a gene: 11. Germline CDR1 and CDR2: MDHEN and SYDVKM.

This clonotype came up a few times. The rearrangement uses TRBV5-1 and TRBJ2-5; possibly TRBD2 for D (5 bases). The germline V gene encodes CDR1 SGHRS and CDR2 YFSETQ. This CDR3 region has 15 residues. Trimming shortened V by 6 bases and J by 1 base, and 16 bases separated the two germline ends. As DNA, the CDR3 is TGCGCCAGCACCGAGGGAAGGGTTGCCCAAGAGACCCAGTACTTC. Its translation: CASTEGRVAQETQYF.

CDR3 nucleotides: TGTGCCAGCAGCGTTGAGGGCGCGCATACTGAAGCTTTCTTT. It is translated as CASSVEGAHTEAFF. This chain links TRBV9 with TRBJ1-1, with D unresolved. Trimming shortened V by 2 bases and J by 5 bases, and 13 bases separated the two germline ends. The CDR3 consists of 14 residues. Looked up from germline, CDR1 is SGDLS and CDR2 is YYNGEE. Drawing the rest from reference TRBV9 and TRBJ1-1, the complete variable domain is DSGVTQTPKHLITATGQRVTLRCSPRSGDLSVYWYQQSLDQGLQFLIQYYNGEERAKGNILERFSAQQFPDLHSELNLSSLELGDSALYFCASSVEGAHTEAFFGQGTRLTVV.

V and J are TRBV5-3 and TRBJ2-5; 8 nucleotides agree with TRBD2. TRBV5-3 is annotated as an ORF whose role is uncertain. The J segment lost 2 bases and the V segment lost 8 bases, leaving 14 bases of the junction unmatched. The CDR3 runs 16 residues. The CDR3 region has the DNA TGTGCCAGTGATACTACAGCGGGAGTCTGGCAAGAGACCCAGTACTTC. Encoded protein: CASDTTAGVWQETQYF.

This clonotype appeared a few times. The chain employs TRBV7-3 and TRBJ2-5; D is perhaps TRBD1 (6 bases). This CDR3 is built from 14 residues. Germline values: CDR1 SGHTA, CDR2 FQGTGA. V gave up 5 bases and J gave up 7 bases, with 17 bases separating them. The DNA of the CDR3 is TGTGCCAGCAGCCCTGGGGGCCAAAGTGGGACCCAGTACTTC. This translates into CASSPGGQSGTQYF.

The chain has TRBV20-1 and TRBJ2-1; D is ambiguous. V dropped 0 bases and J dropped 5 bases, with 14 bases sitting between them. The germline CDR1 and CDR2 sequences are DFQATT and SNEGSKA (reference sequence). The CDR3 contains 15 residues. Here the CDR3 DNA reads TGCAGTGCTAGAGAGATCCGACTTACCGACAATGAGCAGTTCTTC. It encodes CSAREIRLTDNEQFF.

This clonotype was seen many times. The chain is built from TRBV7-8 and TRBJ2-7; possible D gene TRBD1, 6 bases. V lost 0 bases and J 1 base, leaving 10 bases between the germline ends. Germline CDR1 SGHVS, CDR2 FQNEAQ. This CDR3 comprises 15 residues. CDR3 sequence: CASSLAPGQSYEQYF. The CDR3 DNA sequence: TGTGCCAGCAGCTTAGCGCCAGGACAGTCCTACGAGCAGTACTTC.

This clonotype occurred a few times. Germline and junction disagree at one end, which may indicate a read error. V gene TRBV9 combines with J gene TRBJ2-7, with D unresolved. Looked up from germline, CDR1 is SGDLS and CDR2 is YYNGEE. The CDR3 is made up of 14 amino acids. This CDR3 is CASNLLVAWITSVF. CDR3 nucleotide sequence: TGTGCCAGCAACCTTCTTGTTGCGTGGATTACATCGGTCTTC. Combining the CDR3 with reference TRBV9 and TRBJ2-7 gives the whole variable domain DSGVTQTPKHLITATGQRVTLRCSPRSGDLSVYWYQQSLDQGLQFLIQYYNGEERAKGNILERFSAQQFPDLHSELNLSSLELGDSALYFCASNLLVAWITSVFGPGTRLTVT.

The chain uses TRBV20-1 and TRBJ2-7, with TRBD1 identical over 7 bases. The length of the CDR3 is 15 residues. V gave up 1 base and J gave up 3 bases; unmatched junction bases: 9. The germline CDR1 and CDR2 sequences are DFQATT and SNEGSKA (reference sequence). The CDR3, as DNA: TGCAGTGCTAGAGGATTAGAACAGGGGTACTACGAGCAGTACTTC. It translates to CSARGLEQGYYEQYF.

This clonotype was found many times. The chain has TRBV12-3 or TRBV12-4 and TRBJ2-2; perhaps TRBD2 as D (5 bases). CDR3 length: 14 amino acids. Trimming removed 7 bases from V and 4 bases from J, with 13 bases in between. As DNA, the CDR3 is TGTGCCAGCAACATACTAGGGCGCACCGGGGAGCTGTTTTTT. Its protein product is CASNILGRTGELFF.

This clonotype has just a few counts. This chain uses TRBV7-9 with TRBJ1-1; 11 positions agree with TRBD1. This CDR3 comprises 16 residues. CDR1 and CDR2 (germline): SEHNR, FQNEAQ (reference sequence). V was clipped by 5 bases and J by 3 bases; unmatched bases: 8. The CDR3 loop is CASSLRTGGADTEAFF. In DNA form, the CDR3 reads TGTGCCAGCAGCCTCCGGACAGGGGGCGCCGACACTGAAGCTTTCTTT.

V gene TRBV2 combines with J gene TRBJ2-2; 12 bases match TRBD2. V shed 1 base, J shed 3 bases, and the junction held 9 bases outside the gene matches. Germline lookup yields CDR1 SNHLY and CDR2 FYNNEI. This CDR3 is built from 19 residues. The CDR3 spells CASSEVRLAGGRYTGELFF. Here the CDR3 DNA reads TGTGCCAGCAGTGAAGTCCGCCTAGCGGGAGGGCGGTACACCGGGGAGCTGTTTTTT.

The V gene is TRBV4-1, the J gene TRBJ1-1; D is possibly TRBD1 (5 bases). Germline CDR1 is MGHRA and CDR2 is YSYEKL. V lost 4 bases to trimming and J lost 0 bases, with 15 bases between them. The CDR3 runs to 16 residues. The CDR3 DNA reads TGCGCCAGCAGCCCCATCGCAAGGGACGTGAACACTGAAGCTTTCTTT. Translated: CASSPIARDVNTEAFF.

V gene TRBV5-5 combines with J gene TRBJ2-2; D remains unclear. Germline CDR1 and CDR2: SGHKS and YYEKEE (reference sequence). The CDR3 has 15 amino acids. Trimming cost V 0 bases and J 7 bases, with 13 bases left between them. CDR3 loop: CASSLAGGPGGELFF. The CDR3, as DNA: TGTGCCAGCAGCTTGGCCGGCGGCCCCGGCGGGGAGCTGTTTTTT.

This chain links TRBV6-1 with TRBJ2-2; a possible D gene is TRBD1 (7 bases). This CDR3 has 15 residues. The germline V gene encodes CDR1 MNHNS and CDR2 SASEGT. V gave up 1 base and J gave up 5 bases, with 11 bases separating them. This CDR3 reads CASSEDRGLTGELFF. Here the CDR3 DNA reads TGTGCCAGCAGTGAAGACAGGGGACTGACCGGGGAGCTGTTTTTT.

This clonotype showed up many times. This chain connects TRBV10-3 to TRBJ1-1; 7 bases map to TRBD1. Trimming at V came to 2 bases and at J to 4 bases, leaving 16 bases not matched to a gene. This CDR3 spans 18 amino acids. Germline lookup yields CDR1 ENHRY and CDR2 SYGVKD. The DNA for the CDR3 is TGTGCCATCAGTGAGCCTTCGGGGCCAACAGGGGAGGGCACTGAAGCTTTCTTT. It translates to CAISEPSGPTGEGTEAFF.

In its sample, this clonotype was seen many times. This chain uses TRBV29-1 with TRBJ2-1, with 9 bases lining up with TRBD1. Germline CDR1 is SQVTM and CDR2 is ANQGSEA. J lost 1 base, V lost 6 bases, and 10 bases had no gene match. The CDR3 is made up of 16 amino acids. The CDR3 region is CSVVPPDRGSYNEQFF. The CDR3 nucleotides read TGCAGCGTAGTCCCCCCGGACAGGGGATCCTACAATGAGCAGTTCTTC.

This clonotype was picked up a small number of times. The chain employs TRBV9 and TRBJ1-4; possible D gene TRBD1, 5 bases. The V end was cut by 2 bases, the J end by 4 bases, with 12 bases between. The CDR3 is 15 residues long. Germline V lookup: CDR1 SGDLS, CDR2 YYNGEE. DNA of the CDR3: TGTGCCAGCAGCGTCGGGGGGTTCAATAATGAAAAACTGTTTTTT. Amino acid sequence: CASSVGGFNNEKLFF. Full variable domain (remainder filled in from reference TRBV9 and TRBJ1-4): DSGVTQTPKHLITATGQRVTLRCSPRSGDLSVYWYQQSLDQGLQFLIQYYNGEERAKGNILERFSAQQFPDLHSELNLSSLELGDSALYFCASSVGGFNNEKLFFGSGTQLSVL.